Sequencing of this TCR beta chain was carried out in a study of cytomegalovirus exposure and HLA in healthy donors. On the study more broadly: Researchers found that 81% of almost 400 genotyped donors fell within the Caucasian-associated ancestry cluster.

V lost 0 bases and J 3 bases, leaving 9 bases between the germline ends. Germline V CDR1 and CDR2: MNHEY, SVGAGI. The length of the CDR3 is 15 residues. A multiplex PCR was run with 60 Vbeta primers and 13 Jbeta primers. Source study methods: Unique TCR beta chains totaled some 78 million in a later count, with around 11 million of them shared. Profiling relied on immunoSEQ multiplex PCR, and the TCRdb table lists in-frame clones only, not all of them. V and J calls and clone size come straight from that table; D and trimming were deduced from the DNA. The sample lists more than 130,000 clones; roughly 80% were seen once.

The chain uses TRBV6-5 and TRBJ1-5; tentatively, D is TRBD1 (5 bases). Sequencing input: PBMCs. This sequence was found in a man in his forties or fifties in good health and CMV-seropositive. The CDR3 protein is CASSYSTGNNQPQHF. In nucleotides, the CDR3 is TGTGCCAGCAGTTACTCTACAGGAAACAATCAGCCCCAGCATTTT.